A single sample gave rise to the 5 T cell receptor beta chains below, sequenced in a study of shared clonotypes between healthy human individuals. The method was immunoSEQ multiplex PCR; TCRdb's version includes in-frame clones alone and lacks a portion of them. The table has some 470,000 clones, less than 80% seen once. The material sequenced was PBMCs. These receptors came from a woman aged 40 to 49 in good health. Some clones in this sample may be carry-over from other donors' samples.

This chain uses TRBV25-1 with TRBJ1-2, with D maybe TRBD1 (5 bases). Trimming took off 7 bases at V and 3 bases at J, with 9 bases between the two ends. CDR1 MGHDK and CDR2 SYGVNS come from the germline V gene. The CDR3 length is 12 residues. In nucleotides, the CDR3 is TGTGCCAGCACAGGGACCTACTATGGCTACACCTTC. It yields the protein CASTGTYYGYTF.

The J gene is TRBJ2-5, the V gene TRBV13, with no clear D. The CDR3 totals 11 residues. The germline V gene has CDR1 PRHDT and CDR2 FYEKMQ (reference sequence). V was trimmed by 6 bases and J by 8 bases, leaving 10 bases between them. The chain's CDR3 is CASSQGVTQYF. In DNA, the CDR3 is TGTGCCAGCAGTCAAGGCGTTACCCAGTACTTC.

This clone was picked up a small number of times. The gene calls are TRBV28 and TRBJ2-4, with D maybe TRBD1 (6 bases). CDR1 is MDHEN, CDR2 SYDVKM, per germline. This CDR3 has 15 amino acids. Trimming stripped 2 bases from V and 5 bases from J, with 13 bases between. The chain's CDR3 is CASSLMGAGENIQYF. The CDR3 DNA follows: TGTGCCAGCAGTTTAATGGGGGCCGGGGAAAACATTCAGTACTTC.

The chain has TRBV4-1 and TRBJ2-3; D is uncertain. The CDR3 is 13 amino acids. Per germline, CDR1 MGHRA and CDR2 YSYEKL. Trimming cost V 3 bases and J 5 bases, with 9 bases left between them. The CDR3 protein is CASSQVDGDTQYF. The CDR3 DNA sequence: TGCGCCAGCAGCCAGGTGGACGGAGATACGCAGTATTTT.

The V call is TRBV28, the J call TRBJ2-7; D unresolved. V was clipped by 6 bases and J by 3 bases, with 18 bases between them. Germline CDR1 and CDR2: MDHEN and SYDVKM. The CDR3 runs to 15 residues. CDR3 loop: CASRPKGFLYYEQYF. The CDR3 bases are TGTGCCAGCAGGCCGAAAGGGTTTCTCTACTACGAGCAGTACTTC. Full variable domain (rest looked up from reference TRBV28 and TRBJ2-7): DVKVTQSSRYLVKRTGEKVFLECVQDMDHENMFWYRQDPGLGLRLIYFSYDVKMKEKGDIPEGYSVSREKKERFSLILESASTNQTSMYLCASRPKGFLYYEQYFGPGTRLTVT.